Below are 29 T cell receptor beta chains sequenced from a single sample in a study of blood T cell repertoires in COVID-19. Assay: immunoSEQ multiplex PCR; the TCRdb copy retains only in-frame clones and omits some. The sample records about 200,000 clones, approximately 83% being singletons. Sequenced material: peripheral blood. These receptors all come from a man aged 35-49 years with acute or convalescent COVID-19.

The chain employs TRBV19 and TRBJ2-5; TRBD1 is a possible D gene (6 bases). CDR1 is LNHDA, CDR2 SQIVND, per germline (reference sequence). The CDR3 loop spans 14 amino acids. V lost 4 bases, J lost 3 bases, and 12 bases lay in between. CDR3 bases: TGTGCCAGTAGTACTGGGGCAGGGGAAGAGACCCAGTACTTC. Protein sequence: CASSTGAGEETQYF.

This clone appeared a single time. This chain uses TRBV30 with TRBJ1-2; 7 bases fit TRBD1. The CDR3 length is 12 residues. Germline V lookup: CDR1 GTSNPN, CDR2 SVGIG (reference sequence). The J segment lost 7 bases and the V segment lost 3 bases, leaving 5 bases of the junction unmatched. The CDR3 DNA is TGTGCCTGGAGGACAGGGAATTTTGGCTACACCTTC. It encodes CAWRTGNFGYTF.

The chain joins TRBV9 to TRBJ2-6, with 8 bases aligning to TRBD1. Germline V lookup: CDR1 SGDLS, CDR2 YYNGEE. The V segment lost 3 bases and the J segment 0 bases; nucleotides outside the gene matches: 2. This CDR3 contains 16 residues. The CDR3, as DNA: TGTGCCAGCAGCGCCGGACAGGGCTCTGGGGCCAACGTCCTGACTTTC. Translating gives CASSAGQGSGANVLTF.

The V call is TRBV2, the J call TRBJ2-3, with unresolved D. Germline V gene sequence: CDR1 SNHLY, CDR2 FYNNEI. The CDR3 is 13 amino acids. V was clipped by 7 bases and J by 6 bases, with 14 bases between them. The CDR3 loop is CASIGGLADTQYF. CDR3 nucleotide sequence: TGTGCCAGCATTGGCGGCCTCGCGGATACGCAGTATTTT.

The V call is TRBV15, the J call TRBJ1-5; D is ambiguous. The V and J ends lost 0 bases and 4 bases respectively, with 4 bases between them. CDR1 is LNHNV and CDR2 is YYDKDF in the germline V gene (reference sequence). CDR3 size: 13 residues. The DNA for the CDR3 is TGTGCCACCAGCAGAGATAGAAATCAGCCCCAGCATTTT. Protein product: CATSRDRNQPQHF.

The gene calls are TRBV19 and TRBJ1-2; D is ambiguous. The V gene lost 3 bases and the J gene lost 0 bases, with 14 bases spanning the gap. Germline CDR1 LNHDA, CDR2 SQIVND (reference sequence). The CDR3 extends over 16 amino acids. The CDR3 reads CASSMRTAPSNYGYTF. The CDR3 nucleotides read TGTGCCAGTAGTATGCGCACAGCTCCTTCTAACTATGGCTACACCTTC.

This chain uses TRBV6-5 with TRBJ1-6, with D possibly TRBD1 on 6 matching bases. The CDR3 spans 15 residues. V was clipped by 10 bases and J by 10 bases, with 23 bases between them. Germline V lookup: CDR1 MNHEY, CDR2 SVGAGI. The CDR3 loop is CATLGDTGTESPLHF. CDR3 in DNA: TGTGCCACCCTAGGCGATACAGGGACGGAATCACCCCTCCACTTT.

The rearrangement uses TRBV6-5 and TRBJ1-5; a weak D match, TRBD1 (6 bases). The ends were cut back, 6 bases at V and 0 bases at J, with 12 bases in the middle. Per germline, CDR1 MNHEY and CDR2 SVGAGI. The CDR3 is 15 residues long. CDR3 coding DNA: TGTGCCAGCAGCCGTCGACAGGATAGCAATCAGCCCCAGCATTTT. It codes for CASSRRQDSNQPQHF.

The chain recombines TRBV7-8 with TRBJ1-4, with 10 bases aligning to TRBD1. The CDR3 loop spans 16 amino acids. V shed 3 bases, J shed 3 bases, and the junction held 4 bases outside the gene matches. CDR1 is SGHVS and CDR2 is FQNEAQ in the germline V gene. The CDR3 loop is CASSFRDRGPNEKLFF. Here the CDR3 DNA reads TGTGCCAGCAGCTTTAGGGACAGGGGACCTAATGAAAAACTGTTTTTT.

The V and J genes are TRBV5-1 and TRBJ2-5; TRBD2 agrees at 8 bases. The CDR3 is 15 residues long. J gave up 4 bases and V 4 bases, and 9 bases lay outside the gene matches. The germline gives CDR1 SGHRS, CDR2 YFSETQ. CDR3 loop: CASSGSGREVETQYF. CDR3 in DNA: TGCGCCAGCAGCGGGTCTGGGCGGGAGGTAGAGACCCAGTACTTC.

This chain links TRBV5-5 with TRBJ1-5, with unresolved D. Germline V gene data show CDR1 as SGHKS and CDR2 as YYEKEE (reference sequence). Trimming took off 4 bases at V and 0 bases at J, with 5 bases between the two ends. The CDR3 totals 13 residues. The CDR3, as DNA: TGTGCCAGCAGCCCTTTTAGCAATCAGCCCCAGCATTTT. Residues: CASSPFSNQPQHF. Looking up the rest from reference TRBV5-5 and TRBJ1-5 gives the full variable domain: DAGVTQSPTHLIKTRGQQVTLRCSPISGHKSVSWYQQVLGQGPQFIFQYYEKEERGRGNFPDRFSARQFPNYSSELNVNALLLGDSALYLCASSPFSNQPQHFGDGTRLSIL.

V usage is TRBV27 and J usage is TRBJ1-1, with 9 nucleotides matching TRBD1. The CDR3 consists of 17 residues. Germline V CDR1 and CDR2: MNHEY, SMNVEV (reference sequence). V gave up 2 bases and J gave up 1 base; unmatched junction bases: 8. CDR3 nucleotides: TGTGCCAGCAGTTTACCCGGACAGGGGAGGGGGAACACTGAAGCTTTCTTT. It specifies CASSLPGQGRGNTEAFF.

This chain uses TRBV5-6 with TRBJ2-1, with D hard to call. The CDR3 totals 13 residues. Trimming took off 0 bases at V and 12 bases at J, with 13 bases between the two ends. Germline V lookup: CDR1 SGHDT, CDR2 YYEEEE. CDR3 coding DNA: TGTGCCAGCAGCTTGGAGGCTAGGCGAGGGCAGTTCTTC. This sequence encodes CASSLEARRGQFF.

The chain carries TRBV6-2 or TRBV6-3 and TRBJ2-4, with TRBD1 identical over 8 bases. Germline V gives CDR1 MNHEY, CDR2 SVGEGT. The CDR3 is 17 amino acids. V was clipped by 0 bases and J by 0 bases; unmatched bases: 4. The CDR3 sequence is CASSYSGTGLAKNIQYF. The CDR3 region has the DNA TGTGCCAGCAGTTACTCCGGGACAGGCCTAGCCAAAAACATTCAGTACTTC.

This chain connects TRBV27 to TRBJ1-6; D not resolved. With 2 bases removed from V and 10 bases from J, the gap between germline ends came to 9 bases. The germline V gene has CDR1 MNHEY and CDR2 SMNVEV (reference sequence). The CDR3 length is 13 residues. In DNA form, the CDR3 reads TGTGCCAGCAGTTTAGGGCGACGGTCACCCCTCCACTTT. Protein: CASSLGRRSPLHF.

The chain joins TRBV6-2 or TRBV6-3 to TRBJ2-3; 8 nucleotides align to TRBD2. Trimming at V came to 4 bases and at J to 1 base, leaving 7 bases not matched to a gene. Germline CDR1 and CDR2: MNHEY and SVGEGT. The CDR3 has 16 amino acids. CDR3 in amino acids: CASSSRREGRTDTQYF. The CDR3 nucleotides read TGTGCCAGCAGTTCCCGCCGGGAGGGGCGCACAGATACGCAGTATTTT.

V gene TRBV19 combines with J gene TRBJ1-1; possible D gene TRBD1, 6 bases. The V gene's germline CDR1 is LNHDA and CDR2 SQIVND (reference sequence). The V and J ends lost 7 bases and 0 bases respectively, with 9 bases between them. This CDR3 region has 13 residues. The CDR3 DNA is TGTGCCAGTAACAGGGTAATGAACACTGAAGCTTTCTTT. It encodes CASNRVMNTEAFF.

This clone was detected only once. CDR3 DNA sequence: TGTGCCAGCAGCACCGGTCTAGCGGGAGTTCAAGAGACCCAGTACTTC. Its protein is CASSTGLAGVQETQYF. The V gene is TRBV7-8, the J gene TRBJ2-5, with TRBD2 matching 10 bases. The CDR3 covers 16 residues. V dropped 5 bases and J dropped 2; count of bases not matched to a gene: 8. From germline, CDR1 is SGHVS and CDR2 FQNEAQ.

The rearrangement links TRBV7-9 to TRBJ2-7; weak D call: TRBD2 (5 bases). V lost 5 bases and J 3 bases, leaving 14 bases between the germline ends. CDR3 length equals 14 residues. Germline V lookup: CDR1 SEHNR, CDR2 FQNEAQ (reference sequence). The CDR3 sequence: CASSLASGFYEQYF. CDR3 nucleotide sequence: TGTGCCAGCAGCCTCGCCTCGGGGTTCTACGAGCAGTACTTC.

The rearrangement uses TRBV12-3 or TRBV12-4 and TRBJ1-2; D is perhaps TRBD1 (5 bases). The germline V and J ends were trimmed by 6 bases and 12 bases, with 14 bases remaining between them. The CDR3 consists of 11 residues. CDR3 amino acids: CASSRGHHDTF. The CDR3 DNA is TGTGCCAGCAGCCGTGGACACCACGACACCTTC.

This chain joins TRBV19 and TRBJ1-5; D not resolved. The CDR3 has 16 amino acids. The germline V gene has CDR1 LNHDA and CDR2 SQIVND (reference sequence). Trimming left V 4 bases short and J 0 bases short, with 13 bases between. The CDR3 protein is CASSKRKGDSNQPQHF. CDR3 nucleotide sequence: TGTGCCAGTAGTAAAAGGAAGGGAGATAGCAATCAGCCCCAGCATTTT.

This chain links TRBV29-1 with TRBJ2-1; D is perhaps TRBD2 (6 bases). This CDR3 contains 13 residues. The germline V gene has CDR1 SQVTM and CDR2 ANQGSEA. Trimming shortened V by 6 bases and J by 10 bases, and 19 bases separated the two germline ends. CDR3: CSVMESGAGEQFF. Written as DNA, the CDR3 is TGCAGCGTGATGGAGAGCGGAGCGGGCGAGCAGTTCTTC.

The V and J genes are TRBV5-4 and TRBJ2-1, with 7 bases lining up with TRBD1. CDR3 length: 13 amino acids. V lost 4 bases to trimming and J lost 8 bases; unmatched junction nucleotides: 6. Per the germline V gene, CDR1 is SGHNT and CDR2 is YYREEE (reference sequence). The CDR3 reads CASSPTGSDEQFF. The CDR3 DNA reads as TGTGCCAGCAGCCCGACAGGGTCTGATGAGCAGTTCTTC.

This chain joins TRBV5-1 and TRBJ2-5; D may be TRBD1 (5 bases). The V end was cut by 2 bases, the J end by 2 bases, with 19 bases between. This CDR3 comprises 17 residues. Germline lookup yields CDR1 SGHRS and CDR2 YFSETQ. The CDR3 here is CASSLLPHRGVQETQYF. The DNA for the CDR3 is TGCGCCAGCAGCTTACTCCCCCATAGGGGTGTTCAAGAGACCCAGTACTTC.

This chain links TRBV18 with TRBJ2-1; TRBD2 aligns across 13 bases. Trimming removed 4 bases from V and 7 bases from J; junction bases left unmatched: 7. Per the germline V gene, CDR1 is KGHSH and CDR2 is LQKENI. The CDR3 sequence is 16 residues long. DNA for the CDR3: TGTGCCAGCTCACAGAGGACTAGCGGGAGTTGGAATGAGCAGTTCTTC. Translation: CASSQRTSGSWNEQFF.

The CDR3 is CASARDRDYEQYF. The DNA of the CDR3 is TGTGCCAGCGCCCGGGACAGGGACTACGAGCAGTACTTC. V usage is TRBV6-5 and J usage is TRBJ2-7; 9 bases align to TRBD1. This CDR3 has 13 amino acids. The junction had 5 bases not matched to a gene; V was cut back by 8 bases and J by 3 bases. CDR1 and CDR2 from the germline V gene are MNHEY and SVGAGI.

The CDR3 sequence is CASSQAAPPTNYGYTF. DNA for the CDR3: TGTGCCAGCAGCCAGGCAGCCCCTCCGACAAACTATGGCTACACCTTC. The rearrangement joins TRBV4-2 to TRBJ1-2; no firm D call. Trimming removed 3 bases from V and 2 bases from J, with 16 bases in between. The CDR3 is 16 residues long. Germline V gene lookup returns CDR1 LGHNA and CDR2 YNFKEQ.

The chain joins TRBV13 to TRBJ1-2, with a tentative D call TRBD1 (6 bases). The CDR3 is 15 amino acids. CDR1 is PRHDT, CDR2 FYEKMQ, per germline (reference sequence). Trimming shortened V by 1 base and J by 4 bases, and 13 bases separated the two germline ends. The CDR3 DNA sequence: TGTGCCAGCAGCTTAGTCGGGTACAGGGCCTATGGCTACACCTTC. This gives the protein CASSLVGYRAYGYTF. Filled out from reference TRBV13 and TRBJ1-2, the complete variable domain reads AAGVIQSPRHLIKEKRETATLKCYPIPRHDTVYWYQQGPGQDPQFLISFYEKMQSDKGSIPDRFSAQQFSDYHSELNMSSLELGDSALYFCASSLVGYRAYGYTFGSGTRLTVV.

The chain links TRBV7-8 to TRBJ1-5, with 9 nucleotides matching TRBD1. The ends lost 5 bases at V and 1 base at J; junction bases unmatched: 6. There are 16 residues in the CDR3. Per the germline V gene, CDR1 is SGHVS and CDR2 is FQNEAQ. CDR3 bases: TGTGCCAGCAGCCCGACAGGGGGAGGGAGCAATCAGCCCCAGCATTTT. This encodes CASSPTGGGSNQPQHF.